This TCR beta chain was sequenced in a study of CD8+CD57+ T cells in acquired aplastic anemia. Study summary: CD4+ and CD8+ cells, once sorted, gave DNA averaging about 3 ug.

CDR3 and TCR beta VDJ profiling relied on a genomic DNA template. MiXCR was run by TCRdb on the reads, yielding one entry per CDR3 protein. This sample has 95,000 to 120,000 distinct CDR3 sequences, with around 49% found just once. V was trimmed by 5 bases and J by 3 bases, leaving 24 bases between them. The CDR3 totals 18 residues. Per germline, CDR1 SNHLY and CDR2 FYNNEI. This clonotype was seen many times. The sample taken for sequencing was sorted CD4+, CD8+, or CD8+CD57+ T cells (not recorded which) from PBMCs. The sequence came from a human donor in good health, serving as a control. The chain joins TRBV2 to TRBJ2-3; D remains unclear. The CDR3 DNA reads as TGTGCCAGCAGTCTCCACTTTTTCTCTCTAGATATGACAGATACGCAGTATTTT. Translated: CASSLHFFSLDMTDTQYF.